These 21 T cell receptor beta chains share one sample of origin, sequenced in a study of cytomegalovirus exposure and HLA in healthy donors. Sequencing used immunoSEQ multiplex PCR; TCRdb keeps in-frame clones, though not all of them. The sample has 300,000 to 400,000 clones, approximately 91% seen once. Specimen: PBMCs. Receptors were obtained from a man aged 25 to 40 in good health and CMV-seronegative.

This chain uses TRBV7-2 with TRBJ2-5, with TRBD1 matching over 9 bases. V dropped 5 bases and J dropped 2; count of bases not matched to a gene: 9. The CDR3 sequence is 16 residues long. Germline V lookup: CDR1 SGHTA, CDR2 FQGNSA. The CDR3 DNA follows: TGTGCCAGCAGCCCCCCCGGGACAGGGATACAAGAGACCCAGTACTTC. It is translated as CASSPPGTGIQETQYF.

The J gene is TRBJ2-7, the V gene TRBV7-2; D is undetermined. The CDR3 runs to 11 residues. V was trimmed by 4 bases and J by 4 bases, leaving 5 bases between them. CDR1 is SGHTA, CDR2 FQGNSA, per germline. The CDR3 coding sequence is TGTGCCAGCAGCTCCCTTTACGAGCAGTACTTC. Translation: CASSSLYEQYF. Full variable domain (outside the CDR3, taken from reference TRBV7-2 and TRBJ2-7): GAGVSQSPSNKVTEKGKDVELRCDPISGHTALYWYRQSLGQGLEFLIYFQGNSAPDKSGLPSDRFSAERTGGSVSTLTIQRTQQEDSAVYLCASSSLYEQYFGPGTRLTVT.

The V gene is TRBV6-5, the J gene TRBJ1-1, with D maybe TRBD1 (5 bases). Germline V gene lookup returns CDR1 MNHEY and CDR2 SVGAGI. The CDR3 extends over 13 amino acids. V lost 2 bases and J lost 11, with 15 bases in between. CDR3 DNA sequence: TGTGCCAGCAGTTACGGGGGGAGCGGGGCGGCTTTCTTT. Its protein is CASSYGGSGAAFF.

This CDR3 reads CASSPGYRSPEAFF. The CDR3 nucleotides are TGTGCCAGCAGCCCCGGTTACCGATCCCCGGAAGCTTTCTTT. The J gene is TRBJ1-1, the V gene TRBV11-1; D not resolved. V lost 5 bases to trimming and J lost 8 bases, with 18 bases between them. This CDR3 is built from 14 residues. The germline CDR1 and CDR2 sequences are SGHAT and FQDESV (reference sequence).

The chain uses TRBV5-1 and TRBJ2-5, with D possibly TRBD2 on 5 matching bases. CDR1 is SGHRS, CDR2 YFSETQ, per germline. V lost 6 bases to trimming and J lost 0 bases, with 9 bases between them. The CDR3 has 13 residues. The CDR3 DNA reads TGCGCCAGCAATCTCGGGAACCAAGAGACCCAGTACTTC. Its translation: CASNLGNQETQYF.

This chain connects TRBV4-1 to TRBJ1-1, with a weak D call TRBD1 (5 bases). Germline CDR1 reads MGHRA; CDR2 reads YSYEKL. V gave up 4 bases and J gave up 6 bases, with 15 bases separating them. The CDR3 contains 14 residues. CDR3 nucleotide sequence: TGCGCCAGCAGCCGGTTATCTGGGGCATCTGAAGCTTTCTTT. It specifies CASSRLSGASEAFF.

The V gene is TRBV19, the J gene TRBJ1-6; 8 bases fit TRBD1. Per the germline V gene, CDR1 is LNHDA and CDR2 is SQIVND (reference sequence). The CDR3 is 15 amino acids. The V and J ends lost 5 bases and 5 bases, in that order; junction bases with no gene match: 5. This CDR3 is CASSVRDRHNSPLHF. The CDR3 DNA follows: TGTGCCAGTAGTGTCCGGGACAGGCATAATTCACCCCTCCACTTT.

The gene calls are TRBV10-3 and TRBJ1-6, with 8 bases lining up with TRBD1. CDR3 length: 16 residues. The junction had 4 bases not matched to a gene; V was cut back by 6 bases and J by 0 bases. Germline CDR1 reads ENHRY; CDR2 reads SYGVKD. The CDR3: CAIRRQGSSYNSPLHF. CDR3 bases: TGTGCCATCAGGAGACAGGGGAGCTCCTATAATTCACCCCTCCACTTT.

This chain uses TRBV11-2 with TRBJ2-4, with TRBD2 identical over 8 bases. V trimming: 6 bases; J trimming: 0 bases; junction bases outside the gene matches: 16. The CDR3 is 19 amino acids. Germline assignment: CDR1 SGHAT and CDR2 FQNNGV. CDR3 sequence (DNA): TGTGCCAGCAGGGACGTTCGAGCGGGGGCCAACCGAGCCAAAAACATTCAGTACTTC. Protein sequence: CASRDVRAGANRAKNIQYF.

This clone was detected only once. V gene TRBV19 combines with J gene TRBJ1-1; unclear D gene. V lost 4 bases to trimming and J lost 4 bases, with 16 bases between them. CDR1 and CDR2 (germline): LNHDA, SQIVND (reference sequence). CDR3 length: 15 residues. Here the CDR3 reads CASSNVEGRVTEAFF. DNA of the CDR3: TGTGCCAGTAGTAATGTAGAGGGTAGGGTCACTGAAGCTTTCTTT. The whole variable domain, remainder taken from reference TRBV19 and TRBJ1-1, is DGGITQSPKYLFRKEGQNVTLSCEQNLNHDAMYWYRQDPGQGLRLIYYSQIVNDFQKGDIAEGYSVSREKKESFPLTVTSAQKNPTAFYLCASSNVEGRVTEAFFGQGTRLTVV.

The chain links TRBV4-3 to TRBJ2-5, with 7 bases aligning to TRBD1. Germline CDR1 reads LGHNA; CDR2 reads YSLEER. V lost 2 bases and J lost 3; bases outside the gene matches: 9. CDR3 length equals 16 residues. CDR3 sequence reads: CASSQLTGVPEETQYF. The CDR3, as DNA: TGCGCCAGCAGCCAACTCACAGGGGTCCCGGAAGAGACCCAGTACTTC.

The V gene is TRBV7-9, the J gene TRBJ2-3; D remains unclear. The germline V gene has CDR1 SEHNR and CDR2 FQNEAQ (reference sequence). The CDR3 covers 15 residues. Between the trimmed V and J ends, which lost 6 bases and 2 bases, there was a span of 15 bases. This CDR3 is CASSTTIYNTDTQYF. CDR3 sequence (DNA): TGTGCCAGCAGTACTACAATCTACAACACAGATACGCAGTATTTT. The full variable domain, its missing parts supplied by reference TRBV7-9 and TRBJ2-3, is DTGVSQNPRHKITKRGQNVTFRCDPISEHNRLYWYRQTLGQGPEFLTYFQNEAQLEKSRLLSDRFSAERPKGSFSTLEIQRTEQGDSAMYLCASSTTIYNTDTQYFGPGTRLTVL.

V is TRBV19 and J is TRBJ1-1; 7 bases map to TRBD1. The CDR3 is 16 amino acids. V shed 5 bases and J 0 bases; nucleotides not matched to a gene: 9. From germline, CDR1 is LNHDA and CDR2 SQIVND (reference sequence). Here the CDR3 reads CASSSRRQGMNTEAFF. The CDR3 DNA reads TGTGCCAGTAGTTCTCGTCGACAGGGAATGAACACTGAAGCTTTCTTT.

The CDR3 protein is CATSRGVGQSYEQYF. The DNA of the CDR3 is TGTGCCACCAGCAGAGGAGTGGGACAGTCATACGAGCAGTACTTC. This chain uses TRBV15 with TRBJ2-7, with 7 bases matching TRBD1. With V trimmed by 1 base and J by 4 bases, 7 bases remained unmatched. Germline V gene sequence: CDR1 LNHNV, CDR2 YYDKDF (reference sequence). The CDR3 has 15 residues. Full variable domain (rest looked up from reference TRBV15 and TRBJ2-7): DAMVIQNPRYQVTQFGKPVTLSCSQTLNHNVMYWYQQKSSQAPKLLFHYYDKDFNNEADTPDNFQSRRPNTSFCFLDIRSPGLGDTAMYLCATSRGVGQSYEQYFGPGTRLTVT.

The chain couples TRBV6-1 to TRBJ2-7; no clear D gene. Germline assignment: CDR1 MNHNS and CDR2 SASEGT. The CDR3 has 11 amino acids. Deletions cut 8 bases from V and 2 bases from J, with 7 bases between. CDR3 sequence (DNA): TGTGCCAGCTCCGGTACCTACGAGCAGTACTTC. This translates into CASSGTYEQYF.

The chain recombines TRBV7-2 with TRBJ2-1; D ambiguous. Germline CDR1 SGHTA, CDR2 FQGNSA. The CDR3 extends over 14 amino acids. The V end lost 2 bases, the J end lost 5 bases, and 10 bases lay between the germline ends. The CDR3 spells CASSLMAANNEQFF. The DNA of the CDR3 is TGTGCCAGCAGCTTAATGGCGGCAAACAATGAGCAGTTCTTC.

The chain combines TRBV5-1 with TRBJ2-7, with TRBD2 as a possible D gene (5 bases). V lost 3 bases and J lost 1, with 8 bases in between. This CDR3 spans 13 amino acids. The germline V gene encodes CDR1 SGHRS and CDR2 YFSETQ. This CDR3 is CASSYGESYEQYF. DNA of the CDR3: TGCGCCAGCAGCTACGGGGAATCCTACGAGCAGTACTTC.

CDR3 region: CASSPIDRGLRYYEQYF. CDR3 nucleotide sequence: TGTGCCAGCAGCCCTATTGACAGGGGGCTTCGTTACTACGAGCAGTACTTC. This rearrangement joins TRBV5-6 to TRBJ2-7; the match to TRBD1 covers 10 bases. Losses at the gene ends were 4 bases for V and 3 bases for J; bases not matched to a gene: 13. Looked up from germline, CDR1 is SGHDT and CDR2 is YYEEEE. This CDR3 is 17 amino acids long.

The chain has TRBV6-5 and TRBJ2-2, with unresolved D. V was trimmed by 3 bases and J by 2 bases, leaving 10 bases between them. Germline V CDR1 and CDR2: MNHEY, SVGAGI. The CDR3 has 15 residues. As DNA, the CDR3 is TGTGCCAGCAGTTATCCGATAGCCAACACCGGGGAGCTGTTTTTT. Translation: CASSYPIANTGELFF.

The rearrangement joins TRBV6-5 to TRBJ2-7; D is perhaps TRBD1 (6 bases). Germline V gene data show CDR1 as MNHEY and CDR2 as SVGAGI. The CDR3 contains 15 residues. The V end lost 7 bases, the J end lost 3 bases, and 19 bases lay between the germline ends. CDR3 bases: TGTGCCAGCACCCACCGGGACAACTCGATCTACGAGCAGTACTTC. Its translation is CASTHRDNSIYEQYF.

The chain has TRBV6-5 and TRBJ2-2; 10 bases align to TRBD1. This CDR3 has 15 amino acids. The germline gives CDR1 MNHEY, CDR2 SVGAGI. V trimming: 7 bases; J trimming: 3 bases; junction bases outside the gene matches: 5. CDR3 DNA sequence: TGTGCCAGCACCCGGGACAGGGGACACACCGGGGAGCTGTTTTTT. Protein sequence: CASTRDRGHTGELFF.